These 21 T cell receptor beta chains originate from one sample sequenced in a study of cytomegalovirus exposure and HLA in healthy donors. The PCR made use of 60 Vbeta and 13 Jbeta primers. Data came from immunoSEQ multiplex PCR; TCRdb stores just in-frame clones and leaves some out. In the table there are around 120,000 clones, around two thirds of which are singletons. Sequenced material: PBMCs. The receptors were sampled from a man aged 25 to 40 in good health and CMV-seropositive.

This clone has only a few counts. This chain links TRBV7-9 with TRBJ1-5; perhaps TRBD1 as D (6 bases). V shed 1 base and J shed 11 bases, with 18 bases lying between them. The germline CDR1 and CDR2 sequences are SEHNR and FQNEAQ (reference sequence). This CDR3 region has 15 residues. CDR3 protein: CASSLVGGGGEAQHF. The CDR3 DNA sequence: TGTGCCAGCAGCTTAGTCGGTGGGGGGGGCGAGGCCCAGCATTTT.

This clone turned up a few times. This chain joins TRBV4-1 and TRBJ2-5; D gene unclear. The CDR3 has 14 residues. Germline CDR1 MGHRA, CDR2 YSYEKL. Trimming cost V 1 base and J 0 bases, with 6 bases left between them. CDR3 in DNA: TGCGCCAGCAGCCAAGGTGTCTACCAAGAGACCCAGTACTTC. Its protein product is CASSQGVYQETQYF.

The CDR3 protein is CASSPPRGGTDTQYF. The CDR3 nucleotides are TGTGCCAGCAGCCCCCCCCGGGGTGGCACAGATACGCAGTATTTT. The chain recombines TRBV4-2 with TRBJ2-3; possible D gene TRBD2, 5 bases. This CDR3 is 15 amino acids long. Germline V gives CDR1 LGHNA, CDR2 YNFKEQ. V dropped 4 bases and J dropped 1 base, with 12 bases sitting between them.

J is TRBJ1-1 and V is TRBV9; D not resolved. Germline V gene data show CDR1 as SGDLS and CDR2 as YYNGEE. The CDR3 has 15 amino acids. The V end lost 4 bases, the J end lost 0 bases, and 13 bases lay between the germline ends. This CDR3 is CASSSLTGLNTEAFF. The CDR3 nucleotides are TGTGCCAGCAGCTCACTCACGGGGTTGAACACTGAAGCTTTCTTT.

The sample holds a few counts of this clone. This chain uses TRBV27 with TRBJ1-1, with D possibly matching TRBD1 (6 bases). The CDR3 length is 15 residues. Germline loops: CDR1 MNHEY, CDR2 SMNVEV (reference sequence). Trimming cost V 3 bases and J 1 base, with 12 bases left between them. The CDR3 DNA follows: TGTGCCAGCAGTTTCGAGGGGGGGGCGAACACTGAAGCTTTCTTT. Its translation is CASSFEGGANTEAFF.

The chain links TRBV6-5 to TRBJ1-2, with D tentatively TRBD1 (5 bases). Germline CDR1 is MNHEY and CDR2 is SVGAGI. Trimming shortened V by 5 bases and J by 8 bases, and 9 bases separated the two germline ends. The CDR3 length is 11 residues. For the CDR3, the DNA is TGTGCCAGCAGTGCGGGGGTCGGCTACACCTTC. Translating gives CASSAGVGYTF.

V gene TRBV5-1 combines with J gene TRBJ2-2; TRBD1 agrees at 11 bases. V was clipped by 3 bases and J by 6 bases; unmatched bases: 1. In germline, CDR1 is SGHRS, CDR2 YFSETQ. CDR3 size: 14 residues. CDR3 coding DNA: TGCGCCAGCAGCTCGGGACAGGGGGCCGGGGAGCTGTTTTTT. This codes for CASSSGQGAGELFF.

This chain uses TRBV6-1 with TRBJ2-5; D gene unclear. V lost 7 bases to trimming and J lost 5 bases, with 5 bases between them. The CDR3 is 10 amino acids. Germline V CDR1 and CDR2: MNHNS, SASEGT. CDR3 amino acids: CASMRETQYF. In DNA, the CDR3 is TGTGCCAGCATGAGGGAGACCCAGTACTTC.

The rearrangement links TRBV5-4 to TRBJ1-4; TRBD1 matches 9 bases. CDR1 is SGHNT and CDR2 is YYREEE in the germline V gene (reference sequence). Germline trimming cut 4 bases from V and 5 bases from J; bases unmatched to any gene: 9. This CDR3 spans 16 amino acids. CDR3 in DNA: TGTGCCAGCAGCACAACCGGGACAGGGTGGAATGAAAAACTGTTTTTT. Protein: CASSTTGTGWNEKLFF.

This chain connects TRBV4-1 to TRBJ2-7, with TRBD2 identical over 11 bases. V lost 0 bases, J lost 3 bases, and 7 bases stayed unmatched. Germline-derived CDR1 and CDR2 are MGHRA and YSYEKL. This CDR3 spans 17 amino acids. The CDR3 DNA sequence: TGCGCCAGCAGCCAAGATCCGAGAACTAGCGGGGGCTACGAGCAGTACTTC. It codes for CASSQDPRTSGGYEQYF.

In this sample, this clone turned up a few times. This chain links TRBV21-1 with TRBJ2-7; the table names TRBD2, a call not compared with the DNA. TRBV21-1 is classified as a pseudogene. The CDR3 has 15 amino acids. CDR3 coding DNA: TGTGCCAGCAGCACAGGACTATCGACCTGGTACGAGCAGTACTTC. Translation: CASSTGLSTWYEQYF.

This clone was observed a few times. This chain links TRBV4-1 with TRBJ2-2; the D gene is possibly TRBD1 (6 bases). Germline assignment: CDR1 MGHRA and CDR2 YSYEKL. The V gene lost 5 bases and the J gene lost 7 bases, with 14 bases spanning the gap. The CDR3 covers 14 residues. CDR3 sequence reads: CASSDRTAYGELFF. DNA for the CDR3: TGCGCCAGCAGCGACCGGACAGCTTACGGGGAGCTGTTTTTT.

V is TRBV11-2 and J is TRBJ1-2; 7 bases line up with TRBD1. The trim removed 5 bases at V and 5 bases at J, leaving 8 bases unmatched. Germline V gene sequence: CDR1 SGHAT, CDR2 FQNNGV. The CDR3 sequence is 14 residues long. The DNA for the CDR3 is TGTGCCAGCAGCCCCGACAGGGTTCGGTATGGCTACACCTTC. It yields the protein CASSPDRVRYGYTF.

The J gene is TRBJ2-6, the V gene TRBV18; the D gene is possibly TRBD1 (6 bases). CDR1 and CDR2 (germline): KGHSH, LQKENI. V lost 0 bases, J lost 4 bases, and 10 bases lay in between. This CDR3 region has 16 residues. The CDR3 loop is CASSPPGTWGANVLTF. CDR3 in DNA: TGTGCCAGCTCACCACCTGGGACATGGGGGGCCAACGTCCTGACTTTC.

This clone appeared a few times. V gene TRBV18 combines with J gene TRBJ1-1, with a possible D match to TRBD1 (5 bases). Germline loops: CDR1 KGHSH, CDR2 LQKENI. V lost 3 bases and J 0 bases, leaving 8 bases between the germline ends. This CDR3 has 14 amino acids. The CDR3 spells CASSPTEMNTEAFF. CDR3 nucleotides: TGTGCCAGCTCACCGACAGAGATGAACACTGAAGCTTTCTTT.

V and J are TRBV7-9 and TRBJ1-5; the D is unclear. The ends were cut back, 5 bases at V and 5 bases at J, with 7 bases in the middle. The CDR3 has 12 amino acids. Germline V gene sequence: CDR1 SEHNR, CDR2 FQNEAQ (reference sequence). DNA for the CDR3: TGTGCCAGCAGCCGGAGGGATCAGCCCCAGCATTTT. Its protein product is CASSRRDQPQHF. The variable domain in full, with the rest retrieved from reference TRBV7-9 and TRBJ1-5, is DTGVSQNPRHKITKRGQNVTFRCDPISEHNRLYWYRQTLGQGPEFLTYFQNEAQLEKSRLLSDRFSAERPKGSFSTLEIQRTEQGDSAMYLCASSRRDQPQHFGDGTRLSIL.

The chain uses TRBV6-5 and TRBJ1-5; D is unresolved. Germline loops: CDR1 MNHEY, CDR2 SVGAGI. The CDR3 length is 13 residues. The V and J ends lost 2 bases and 6 bases respectively, with 8 bases between them. The CDR3 DNA reads TGTGCCAGCAGTTACCGAGGCGGTCAGCCCCAGCATTTT. This codes for CASSYRGGQPQHF.

This clone has just a few counts. The chain combines TRBV9 with TRBJ2-7; 7 bases align to TRBD2. CDR1 is SGDLS and CDR2 is YYNGEE in the germline V gene. V shed 0 bases and J 3 bases; nucleotides not matched to a gene: 12. The CDR3 consists of 17 residues. The CDR3 region is CASSVGGRLAEIYEQYF. CDR3 sequence (DNA): TGTGCCAGCAGCGTAGGAGGGCGGCTAGCGGAAATCTACGAGCAGTACTTC.

In regard to this clone: Sequence at one end of the junction differs from germline and may be a read error. The chain has TRBV10-3 and TRBJ1-6; the match to TRBD1 covers 9 bases. Germline CDR1 and CDR2: ENHRY and SYGVKD. This CDR3 has 14 residues. The CDR3 DNA reads TGTGCCATCGGTGATGACAGGGGGTCTTCACCCCTCCACTTT. Encoded protein: CAIGDDRGSSPLHF.

This clone has only a few counts. The chain carries TRBV7-9 and TRBJ1-4; possibly TRBD1 for D (5 bases). CDR1 is SEHNR, CDR2 FQNEAQ, per germline (reference sequence). The V and J ends lost 6 bases and 4 bases respectively, with 15 bases between them. The CDR3 consists of 15 residues. The CDR3 bases are TGTGCCAGCAGTCCTCGACAGCTCCGTAATGAAAAACTGTTTTTT. Amino acids: CASSPRQLRNEKLFF.

The V and J genes are TRBV2 and TRBJ1-4; 8 bases are shared with TRBD1. The V segment lost 7 bases and the J segment 8 bases; nucleotides outside the gene matches: 3. Germline CDR1 and CDR2: SNHLY and FYNNEI. This CDR3 is 12 amino acids long. CDR3 amino acids: CASTGTGEKLFF. The CDR3 coding sequence is TGTGCCAGCACGGGGACAGGAGAAAAACTGTTTTTT. The complete variable domain, with remaining parts taken from reference TRBV2 and TRBJ1-4, reads EPEVTQTPSHQVTQMGQEVILRCVPISNHLYFYWYRQILGQKVEFLVSFYNNEISEKSEIFDDQFSVERPDGSNFTLKIRSTKLEDSAMYFCASTGTGEKLFFGSGTQLSVL.